The clone carrying this T cell receptor beta chain was found many times. Antigen specificity is unknown. TCR beta CDR3 region amplification was performed from RNA transcripts. The TCR CDR3 first-round RT-PCR relied on the HTBI primer set. TCRdb passed the multiplex PCR reads through MiXCR, listing each CDR3 protein once. The sample includes approximately 620,000 distinct CDR3 sequences, around 15% of them seen just once. This specimen comes from a study of T cells in Graves' hyperthyroidism and ophthalmopathy. Among ophthalmopathy patients, the Clinical Activity Score reached at least 3, the NOSPECS grade reached at least 4, and duration remained under 3 months. V lost 4 bases to trimming and J lost 2 bases, with 12 bases between them. Germline V gene lookup returns CDR1 MNHEY and CDR2 SMNVEV (reference sequence). This CDR3 contains 14 residues. Study-level results: Most thyroid clonotypes with frequency above 0.001 were detected in blood. A 13 V-J signature model discriminated ophthalmopathy versus stable hyperthyroidism.

V is TRBV27 and J is TRBJ2-7; D remains unclear. The receptor's source is a woman in her thirties or forties with Graves' ophthalmopathy. Sequencing was carried out using blood. CDR3 bases: TGTGCCAGCAGTTCAACAGTTGGGGCCTACGAGCAGTACTTC. Its translation is CASSSTVGAYEQYF.